A selection of T cell receptor beta chains follows, all from one sample in a study of radiotherapy plus CTLA-4 blockade in lung cancer. Some clones are missing from TCRdb's copy, which holds only in-frame ones; the method was immunoSEQ multiplex PCR. The sample carries 25,000 to 40,000 clones, 70% to 75% recorded once. This specimen was peripheral blood, taken from a patient treated with radiotherapy plus ipilimumab. The receptors were sampled from a human donor with non-small cell lung cancer whose response to radiotherapy plus ipilimumab could not be evaluated. Both conserved end residues are part of each CDR3. The D gene is left open where the match is weak. A row's size may be missing; if present it is once, few, many or a size class.

18,TRBD2,TRBJ2-5,TRBV23-1,-,TGCGCCAGCAGTCACTTCTGCACGGGACTAGCGGTTGTGGAGACCCAGTACTTC,CASSHFCTGLAVVETQYF
15,-,TRBJ1-4,TRBV4-3,-,TGCGCCAGCAGCCAAGGGTATGCGGGGGATGAAAAACTGTTTTTT,CASSQGYAGDEKLFF
15,-,TRBJ1-6,TRBV2,once,TGTGCCACCTTGCCCGAGGACAGAAGGAATTCACCCCTCCACTTT,CATLPEDRRNSPLHF
14,-,TRBJ1-4,TRBV6-5,-,TGTGCCAGCAGTTACTCGGGGGGTAATGAAAAACTGTTTTTT,CASSYSGGNEKLFF
14,-,TRBJ2-7,TRBV19,-,TGTGCCAGTAGTAACTTGGGAGGTACCTACGAGCAGTACTTC,CASSNLGGTYEQYF
14,TRBD2,TRBJ2-7,TRBV6-5,medium-sized,TGTGCCAGCAGTCCACGGGGGGAGATCTACGAGCAGTACTTC,CASSPRGEIYEQYF
13,-,TRBJ2-5,TRBV7-6,few,TGTGCCAGCAGCACCCGACAGCAAGAGACCCAGTACTTC,CASSTRQQETQYF
13,-,TRBJ1-2,TRBV27,-,TGTGCCAGCAGTGGTCAGGGTAACTATGGCTACACCTTC,CASSGQGNYGYTF
15,-,TRBJ2-1,TRBV16,-,TGTGCCAGCAGCCAACCCTTCGGGACCTACAATGAGCAGTTCTTC,CASSQPFGTYNEQFF
14,TRBD1,TRBJ2-5,TRBV5-1,-,TGTGCCAGCAGCGTGGGACAGCTTAAAGAGACCCAGTACTTC,CASSVGQLKETQYF
14,-,TRBJ2-2,TRBV30,-,TGTGCCTGGACCACAGGGTTTGGGACCGGGGAGCTGTTTTTT,CAWTTGFGTGELFF
13,-,TRBJ2-5,TRBV2,once,TGTGCCAGTGCTGGAGCGGGTAGTGAGACCCAGTACTTC,CASAGAGSETQYF
15,TRBD1,TRBJ2-1,TRBV7-8,-,TGTGCCAGCACCGAAAAAACGGACAGGGCGGAAGAGCAGTTCTTC,CASTEKTDRAEEQFF
14,-,TRBJ1-2,TRBV2,-,TGTGCCAGCAGTGAAGGGGCCTCAGTATATCGCTACGCCTTC,CASSEGASVYRYAF
13,-,TRBJ2-1,TRBV11-3,-,TGTGCCAGCAGCTTAGAGCGGGATAATGAGCAGTTCTTC,CASSLERDNEQFF
15,-,TRBJ2-7,TRBV6-1,-,TGTGCCAGCAGTGGACGGGGGGCGGGAGCCTACGAGCAGTACTTC,CASSGRGAGAYEQYF
14,-,TRBJ1-1,TRBV10-3,-,TGTGCCATCAGTCCGGCGGGTTGGGGCACTGAAGCTTTCTTT,CAISPAGWGTEAFF
15,-,TRBJ2-3,TRBV6-6,few,TGTGCCAGCAGTGACTCTTCCGGGAGCGCAGATACGCAGTATTTT,CASSDSSGSADTQYF
14,-,TRBJ2-7,TRBV15,-,TGTGCCACCAGCAGAGAGAGGGTTCCCGAGAGGCAGTACTTC,CATSRERVPERQYF
16,-,TRBJ2-4,TRBV5-5,-,TGTGCCAGCAGCTTGGTTTCGGATGTCAGGCAAAACATTCAGTACTTC,CASSLVSDVRQNIQYF
17,-,TRBJ2-6,TRBV19,-,TGTGCCAGTAGCCCACAGGGATTTAGCTCTGGGGCCAACGTCCTGACTTTC,CASSPQGFSSGANVLTF
15,-,TRBJ2-7,TRBV18,-,TGTGCCAGCTCACCACGAGGGGGTAGCTCCTACGAGCAGTACTTC,CASSPRGGSSYEQYF
14,-,TRBJ2-3,TRBV6-4,-,TGTGCCAGCAGTGACGGAGAAGCAGCAGATACGCAGTATTTT,CASSDGEAADTQYF
15,TRBD2,TRBJ2-5,TRBV6-5,-,TGTGCCAGCAAGGGGAGACTAGCGGGAGATGAGACCCAGTACTTC,CASKGRLAGDETQYF
16,TRBD2,TRBJ2-2,TRBV9,-,TGTGCCAGCAGCGTAGACGCGGGAGTGAACACCGGGGAGCTGTTTTTT,CASSVDAGVNTGELFF
14,-,TRBJ1-1,TRBV6-5,-,TGTGCCAGCAGTTACCGGGGGGAGCACACTGAAGCTTTCTTT,CASSYRGEHTEAFF
12,-,TRBJ2-3,TRBV6-6,few,TGTGCCAGCAGTTCCCCGTCGGATACGCAGTATTTT,CASSSPSDTQYF
15,-,TRBJ1-1,TRBV28,-,TGTGCCAGCAGTTTATTGAGGGAGAAGGACACTGAAGCTTTCTTT,CASSLLREKDTEAFF
12,TRBD1,TRBJ1-2,TRBV6-5,few,TGTGCCAGCAATAACAGGGGTGGGGGCTACACCTTC,CASNNRGGGYTF
15,TRBD1,TRBJ2-5,TRBV5-5,few,TGTGCCAGCACCACCCAGGGGGCGCTACAAGAGACCCAGTACTTC,CASTTQGALQETQYF
12,-,TRBJ1-3,TRBV6-6,-,TGTGCCAGCAGCCTCCAGGGAAACACCATATATTTT,CASSLQGNTIYF
13,TRBD2,TRBJ2-1,TRBV15,-,TGTGCCACCAGCAGAGTCCGGGAGGATGAGCAGTTCTTC,CATSRVREDEQFF
15,TRBD2,TRBJ2-7,TRBV25-1,-,TGTGCCAGCAGTGAAGTCCGAGCGGGAGGGCGCGAGCAGTACTTC,CASSEVRAGGREQYF
15,-,TRBJ2-7,TRBV18,-,TGTGCCAGCTCACAAGGGACTTCTAGCTCCTACGAGCAGTACTTC,CASSQGTSSSYEQYF
17,TRBD2,TRBJ2-1,TRBV7-2,-,TGTGCCAGCAGCTTAGTTGCTCTGGCGGGAGTGATGAATGAGCAGTTCTTC,CASSLVALAGVMNEQFF
16,TRBD1,TRBJ2-5,TRBV28,-,TGTGCCAGCAGCCCGAGACAGGGGGACATTCAAGAGACCCAGTACTTC,CASSPRQGDIQETQYF
16,TRBD2,TRBJ2-1,TRBV19,-,TGTGCCAGTAGTTCCTTCCAAAGCGGGAGAGGAGTTGAGCAGTTCTTC,CASSSFQSGRGVEQFF
13,-,TRBJ2-7,TRBV7-6,-,TGTGCCAGCAGCCTTCGGGTTTTGGGTGAGCAGTACTTC,CASSLRVLGEQYF
14,-,TRBJ2-1,TRBV9,-,TGTGCCAGCAGCGTACAAGGAGCGTACAATGAGCAGTTCTTC,CASSVQGAYNEQFF
14,TRBD1,TRBJ2-7,TRBV6-1,-,TGTGCCAGCAGTAAGGGACAGAGAGCCTACGAGCAGTACTTC,CASSKGQRAYEQYF
13,TRBD2,TRBJ2-3,TRBV10-3,-,TGTGCCACCAAGACTAGCGGGAGTCCTACGTGTAATTTT,CATKTSGSPTCNF
16,TRBD1,TRBJ1-1,TRBV5-1,-,TGCGCCAGCAGCCGCGGACAGGGACAATTGAACACTGAAGCTTTCTTT,CASSRGQGQLNTEAFF
14,-,TRBJ2-2,TRBV19,-,TGTGCCAGTACGGCTAGATCGAACACCGGGGAGCTGTTTTTT,CASTARSNTGELFF
15,TRBD1,TRBJ2-7,TRBV27,-,TGTGCCAGCAGTTTGACAGGGTTGGTTACCTACGAGCAGTACTTC,CASSLTGLVTYEQYF
15,TRBD1,TRBJ2-7,TRBV27,-,TGTGCCAGCAGTTTAGGTCCAGGGGGCGTATACGAGCAGTACTTC,CASSLGPGGVYEQYF
14,TRBD2,TRBJ2-2,TRBV11-2,-,TGTGCCAGCAGCCTAGGGGCGGGGGTCGGGGAGCTGTTTTTT,CASSLGAGVGELFF
12,-,TRBJ2-7,TRBV25-1,-,TGTGCCAGCTCTCTTTCCTTCTACGAGCAGTACTTC,CASSLSFYEQYF